This TCR beta chain was identified during a study of T cell changes during pregnancy in multiple sclerosis. Profiling relied on immunoSEQ multiplex PCR, and the TCRdb table lists in-frame clones only, not all of them. This sample has 90,000 to 120,000 clones, with approximately 94% found just once. The CDR3 is made up of 11 amino acids. The germline gives CDR1 DFQATT, CDR2 SNEGSKA (reference sequence). V was shortened by 4 bases and J by 7 bases, with 11 bases between the two germline ends. This clonotype was sampled from a female donor with multiple sclerosis, enrolled in a pregnancy study. The chain couples TRBV20-1 to TRBJ2-7; maybe TRBD1 (6 bases). The sample in question was peripheral blood, obtained before pregnancy. CDR3 sequence reads: CSANRVPEQYF. The CDR3 DNA reads as TGCAGTGCTAACAGGGTACCAGAGCAGTACTTC.